One sample yielded the 27 T cell receptor beta chains listed below, sequenced in a study of blood T cell repertoires in COVID-19. Profiling relied on immunoSEQ multiplex PCR, and the TCRdb table lists in-frame clones only, not all of them. The sample lists 250,000 or so clones, about 82% occurring once. Material: PBMCs or T cells enriched from blood (not recorded which). The receptors here all came from a woman aged 45-59 years who had recovered from COVID-19.

The chain couples TRBV27 to TRBJ1-6; no firm D call. Trimming removed 5 bases at V and 3 bases at J, with 5 bases between. Germline V CDR1 and CDR2: MNHEY, SMNVEV (reference sequence). The CDR3 has 13 amino acids. The CDR3 DNA reads TGTGCCAGCAGTGACTTCTATAATTCACCCCTCCACTTT. Translating it yields CASSDFYNSPLHF.

The chain recombines TRBV7-2 with TRBJ1-5, with D hard to call. The CDR3 has 16 amino acids. CDR1 is SGHTA and CDR2 is FQGNSA in the germline V gene. V was pared by 5 bases and J by 0 bases, with 14 bases between. CDR3: CASSPSNQLSNQPQHF. DNA of the CDR3: TGTGCCAGCAGCCCGAGTAACCAACTTAGCAATCAGCCCCAGCATTTT.

The V call is TRBV7-2, the J call TRBJ2-3, with 15 nucleotides matching TRBD2. Germline V gives CDR1 SGHTA, CDR2 FQGNSA. The CDR3 spans 17 residues. The junction had 1 base not matched to a gene; V was cut back by 0 bases and J by 3 bases. The CDR3 protein is CASSLAGTSGGTDTQYF. CDR3 DNA sequence: TGTGCCAGCAGCTTAGCCGGGACTAGCGGGGGGACAGATACGCAGTATTTT. Using reference TRBV7-2 and TRBJ2-3 for the parts outside the CDR3, the full variable domain is GAGVSQSPSNKVTEKGKDVELRCDPISGHTALYWYRQSLGQGLEFLIYFQGNSAPDKSGLPSDRFSAERTGGSVSTLTIQRTQQEDSAVYLCASSLAGTSGGTDTQYFGPGTRLTVL.

The V gene is TRBV6-5, the J gene TRBJ1-5; TRBD1 matches 8 bases. Germline CDR1 reads MNHEY; CDR2 reads SVGAGI. The V and J ends lost 2 bases and 9 bases, in that order; junction bases with no gene match: 6. CDR3 length: 14 amino acids. As DNA, the CDR3 is TGTGCCAGCAGTTACGGGACAGGAGGCTGGCCCCAGCATTTT. Translating it yields CASSYGTGGWPQHF.

The chain uses TRBV5-1 and TRBJ2-5; D is perhaps TRBD2 (6 bases). CDR1 is SGHRS, CDR2 YFSETQ, per germline. The CDR3 extends over 15 amino acids. Trimming removed 5 bases from V and 3 bases from J, with 17 bases in between. CDR3 coding DNA: TGCGCCAGCAGATCGTCCGGGACTTCCAAAGAGACCCAGTACTTC. This gives the protein CASRSSGTSKETQYF.

The chain uses TRBV4-2 and TRBJ2-3; D is undetermined. CDR1 is LGHNA and CDR2 is YNFKEQ in the germline V gene. The CDR3 runs 14 residues. The V gene lost 0 bases and the J gene lost 6 bases, with 10 bases spanning the gap. The CDR3 is CASSQEEVWDTQYF. In DNA, the CDR3 is TGTGCCAGCAGCCAAGAAGAGGTCTGGGATACGCAGTATTTT.

The rearrangement uses TRBV5-5 and TRBJ2-2, with 9 bases that match TRBD1. The junction had 3 bases not matched to a gene; V was cut back by 0 bases and J by 6 bases. The CDR3 has 15 amino acids. Germline CDR1 is SGHKS and CDR2 is YYEKEE (reference sequence). The CDR3 DNA sequence: TGTGCCAGCAGCTTGGGGGACAGGGTTGCCGGGGAGCTGTTTTTT. Its translation: CASSLGDRVAGELFF.

This chain connects TRBV7-6 to TRBJ2-1, with D perhaps matching TRBD1 (5 bases). Germline V gene sequence: CDR1 SGHVS, CDR2 FNYEAQ. V was trimmed by 4 bases and J by 0 bases, leaving 13 bases between them. This CDR3 contains 16 residues. CDR3 loop: CASSSAGMSSYNEQFF. CDR3 nucleotide sequence: TGTGCCAGCAGCTCCGCAGGGATGAGCTCCTACAATGAGCAGTTCTTC.

The V gene is TRBV7-3, the J gene TRBJ2-5; 8 bases are a match to TRBD2. CDR1 SGHTA and CDR2 FQGTGA come from the germline V gene. Unmatched junction bases numbered 5, after V lost 1 base and J lost 4 bases. CDR3 length: 15 amino acids. The CDR3 sequence is CASSLRSSGRETQYF. CDR3 in DNA: TGTGCCAGCAGCTTAAGGTCCAGCGGGAGAGAGACCCAGTACTTC.

V is TRBV5-4 and J is TRBJ2-2, with D possibly TRBD1 on 6 matching bases. The germline V gene encodes CDR1 SGHNT and CDR2 YYREEE (reference sequence). V shed 7 bases and J shed 1 base, with 17 bases lying between them. This CDR3 has 16 amino acids. The CDR3 sequence: CASYGGPARNTGELFF. The DNA for the CDR3 is TGTGCCAGCTATGGGGGCCCAGCGAGGAACACCGGGGAGCTGTTTTTT.

The chain couples TRBV2 to TRBJ1-1; D uncertain. Between the trimmed V and J ends, which lost 3 bases and 6 bases, there was a span of 11 bases. CDR3 length: 13 amino acids. CDR1 and CDR2 from the germline V gene are SNHLY and FYNNEI. The CDR3 region is CASSDIVSAEAFF. CDR3 bases: TGTGCCAGCAGTGATATCGTAAGCGCTGAAGCTTTCTTT.

The genes are TRBV10-3 and TRBJ1-5; maybe TRBD1 (5 bases). Germline V gene data show CDR1 as ENHRY and CDR2 as SYGVKD. This CDR3 is 16 amino acids long. V dropped 0 bases and J dropped 6 bases, with 15 bases sitting between them. DNA of the CDR3: TGTGCCATCAGTGAGTCGTTCGGGGGGGTTGGTCAGCCCCAGCATTTT. Its translation: CAISESFGGVGQPQHF.

The chain's CDR3 is CASSRDTTINTEAFF. CDR3 nucleotide sequence: TGTGCCAGCAGCAGGGACACGACGATTAACACTGAAGCTTTCTTT. V usage is TRBV5-4 and J usage is TRBJ1-1; TRBD1 is a possible D gene (6 bases). The germline gives CDR1 SGHNT, CDR2 YYREEE (reference sequence). CDR3 length: 15 residues. Deletions cut 4 bases from V and 2 bases from J, with 15 bases between.

The chain couples TRBV6-5 to TRBJ1-3; TRBD1 matches 8 bases. The CDR3 is 13 residues long. Germline CDR1 reads MNHEY; CDR2 reads SVGAGI. V gave up 5 bases and J gave up 8 bases; unmatched junction bases: 5. The CDR3 region is CASSRTGWDTIYF. For the CDR3, the DNA is TGTGCCAGCAGTCGGACAGGGTGGGACACCATATATTTT.

This chain links TRBV11-1 with TRBJ2-2; tentative D call: TRBD2 (5 bases). V shed 5 bases and J shed 6 bases, with 13 bases lying between them. From germline, CDR1 is SGHAT and CDR2 FQDESV (reference sequence). The CDR3 is made up of 14 amino acids. The CDR3 DNA follows: TGTGCCAGCAGCCCTTCGGGGATTGCCGGGGAGCTGTTTTTT. This gives the protein CASSPSGIAGELFF.

The rearrangement joins TRBV5-1 to TRBJ2-1; D unclear. The CDR3 loop spans 16 amino acids. Germline V lookup: CDR1 SGHRS, CDR2 YFSETQ. Trimming took 0 bases from V and 2 from J, leaving 12 bases between them. CDR3 loop: CASSLVFQAAYNEQFF. The DNA of the CDR3 is TGCGCCAGCAGCTTGGTATTTCAGGCAGCCTACAATGAGCAGTTCTTC. The entire variable domain, with the rest obtained from reference TRBV5-1 and TRBJ2-1, is as follows: KAGVTQTPRYLIKTRGQQVTLSCSPISGHRSVSWYQQTPGQGLQFLFEYFSETQRNKGNFPGRFSGRQFSNSRSEMNVSTLELGDSALYLCASSLVFQAAYNEQFFGPGTRLTVL.

The chain joins TRBV5-4 to TRBJ2-3, with TRBD1 as a possible D gene (5 bases). Germline CDR1 SGHNT, CDR2 YYREEE (reference sequence). The CDR3 extends over 18 amino acids. Between the trimmed V and J ends, which lost 0 bases and 2 bases, there was a span of 19 bases. The CDR3 region is CASSLGLGGVGPTDTQYF. CDR3 in DNA: TGTGCCAGCAGCTTGGGTTTGGGTGGTGTGGGGCCCACAGATACGCAGTATTTT.

This rearrangement joins TRBV7-6 to TRBJ2-7, with a weak D call TRBD2 (6 bases). V lost 5 bases, J lost 0 bases, and 17 bases lay in between. The CDR3 loop spans 16 amino acids. Germline V gene sequence: CDR1 SGHVS, CDR2 FNYEAQ. CDR3 loop: CASSPSSGWSSYEQYF. The CDR3 nucleotides are TGTGCCAGCAGCCCCAGCAGCGGGTGGAGCTCCTACGAGCAGTACTTC.

V gene TRBV3-1 (or the pseudogene TRBV3-2) combines with J gene TRBJ2-7; weak D call: TRBD2 (6 bases). Trimming took 4 bases from V and 2 from J, leaving 9 bases between them. Germline assignment: CDR1 LGHDT and CDR2 YNNKEL (reference sequence). The CDR3 runs to 13 residues. This CDR3 reads CASSPRGTYEQYF. CDR3 coding DNA: TGTGCCAGCAGCCCACGGGGGACCTACGAGCAGTACTTC.

This clone has only a few counts. The V and J genes are TRBV9 and TRBJ1-1; 9 positions match TRBD1. Germline CDR1 SGDLS, CDR2 YYNGEE. The length of the CDR3 is 15 residues. The V segment lost 0 bases and the J segment 7 bases; nucleotides outside the gene matches: 7. CDR3: CASSVDGQGWSEAFF. The CDR3 nucleotides read TGTGCCAGCAGCGTAGACGGACAGGGGTGGAGTGAAGCTTTCTTT.

The chain employs TRBV3-1 (or the pseudogene TRBV3-2) and TRBJ2-2; TRBD1 might be the D (5 bases). Between the trimmed V and J ends, which lost 2 bases and 5 bases, there was a span of 15 bases. The CDR3 spans 16 residues. Germline values: CDR1 LGHDT, CDR2 YNNKEL (reference sequence). The CDR3 sequence: CASSQSKGLRTGELFF. In DNA form, the CDR3 reads TGTGCCAGCAGCCAATCGAAGGGGCTGAGAACCGGGGAGCTGTTTTTT.

This chain connects TRBV5-4 to TRBJ1-1, with 7 bases fitting TRBD1. Germline V gene data show CDR1 as SGHNT and CDR2 as YYREEE (reference sequence). Trimming took 4 bases from V and 4 from J; bases not matched to a gene: 7. This CDR3 spans 14 amino acids. For the CDR3, the DNA is TGTGCCAGCAGCCCAGGGGGACAGTTCACTGAAGCTTTCTTT. It yields the protein CASSPGGQFTEAFF.

The V and J genes are TRBV28 and TRBJ2-1; 14 bases are shared with TRBD2. Trimming cost V 6 bases and J 7 bases; bases outside gene matches: 8. The CDR3 totals 16 residues. Germline CDR1 is MDHEN and CDR2 is SYDVKM. This CDR3 is CASSIGLAGGGNEQFF. The CDR3 DNA reads as TGTGCCAGCAGCATCGGACTAGCGGGAGGTGGTAATGAGCAGTTCTTC. Drawing the rest from reference TRBV28 and TRBJ2-1, the complete variable domain is DVKVTQSSRYLVKRTGEKVFLECVQDMDHENMFWYRQDPGLGLRLIYFSYDVKMKEKGDIPEGYSVSREKKERFSLILESASTNQTSMYLCASSIGLAGGGNEQFFGPGTRLTVL.

This chain connects TRBV3-1 (or the pseudogene TRBV3-2) to TRBJ2-7, with D possibly matching TRBD2 (5 bases). V lost 1 base and J 6 bases, leaving 16 bases between the germline ends. The CDR3 covers 15 residues. CDR1 is LGHDT, CDR2 YNNKEL, per germline (reference sequence). The CDR3 region is CASSQALLVRGEQYF. The CDR3 nucleotides are TGTGCCAGCAGCCAAGCTCTACTAGTCCGGGGCGAGCAGTACTTC.

Notes on this clone: It is likely a read error: a sequence one base away is far more abundant. The chain links TRBV9 to TRBJ2-2; no reliable D call. CDR3 length equals 12 residues. The germline V gene has CDR1 SGDLS and CDR2 YYNGEE. Between the trimmed V and J ends, which lost 4 bases and 3 bases, there was a span of 4 bases. The CDR3 spells CASSSYTGELFF. The CDR3 nucleotides read TGTGCCAGCAGCTCCTACACCGGGGAGCTGTTTTTT.

This sequence joins TRBV6-5 and TRBJ2-3, with D hard to call. Germline CDR1 is MNHEY and CDR2 is SVGAGI. This CDR3 has 13 residues. The V end was cut by 6 bases, the J end by 2 bases, with 9 bases between. CDR3 loop: CASSLTYTDTQYF. As DNA, the CDR3 is TGTGCCAGCAGCCTGACTTACACAGATACGCAGTATTTT.

The chain joins TRBV23-1 to TRBJ2-5, with 8 bases identical to TRBD1. TRBV23-1 is an ORF for which the function is uncertain. Trimming at V came to 10 bases and at J to 0 bases, leaving 4 bases not matched to a gene. The CDR3 covers 13 residues. CDR3 nucleotides: TGCGCCAAGGACAGGGAAAACCAAGAGACCCAGTACTTC. Residues: CAKDRENQETQYF.